This TCR beta chain was recorded in a study of T-cell memory formation after mild COVID-19. The wider study: TCR clusters showed largely donor specificity. Overall study results and limits: Some responding clones appeared in pre-infection memory, suggesting cross-reactive memory joined. Contracting CD4+ clones sat mainly in CM and EM; CD8+ in EMRA. Among clones peaking at day 37 in the second wave, SARS-CoV-2 specificity remained unconfirmed.

Germline lookup yields CDR1 SGHRS and CDR2 YFSETQ. The CDR3 is 13 residues long. V was clipped by 1 base and J by 3 bases, with 7 bases between them. About this clonotype: What it recognizes is unknown.

TCRdb re-called the 5' RACE reads with MiXCR, one entry per CDR3 protein. The repertoire has some 440,000 distinct CDR3 sequences, approximately 23% of them found once; the top ten carry roughly an eighth. Material: PBMCs or a T cell subset sorted from them (not recorded which). V is TRBV5-1 and J is TRBJ1-1; D is unresolved. This sequence originates from an adult woman who had mild COVID-19 (a few samples of this study predate the infection). Cell type and time point are not known. CDR3 protein: CASSLLTDTEAFF. In DNA form, the CDR3 reads TGCGCCAGCAGCTTGCTCACGGACACTGAAGCTTTCTTT.